This T cell receptor beta chain was found in a study of T cell changes during pregnancy in multiple sclerosis. The CDR3 covers 12 residues. Germline V CDR1 and CDR2: MNHEY, SVGAGI. Trimming cost V 5 bases and J 4 bases, with 8 bases left between them. Generated by immunoSEQ multiplex PCR, the TCRdb table keeps only in-frame clones and is missing some. The data hold 90,000 or so clones, with over 80% observed a single time. The genes are TRBV6-5 and TRBJ1-1; D gene uncertain. The origin of this receptor is a female donor in good health, serving as a control in a pregnancy study. Some clones in this sample may be carry-over from other donors' samples. The material sequenced was PBMCs, taken in the first trimester of pregnancy. CDR3 residues: CASSRDTTEAFF. DNA of the CDR3: TGTGCCAGCAGTCGCGACACCACTGAAGCTTTCTTT.